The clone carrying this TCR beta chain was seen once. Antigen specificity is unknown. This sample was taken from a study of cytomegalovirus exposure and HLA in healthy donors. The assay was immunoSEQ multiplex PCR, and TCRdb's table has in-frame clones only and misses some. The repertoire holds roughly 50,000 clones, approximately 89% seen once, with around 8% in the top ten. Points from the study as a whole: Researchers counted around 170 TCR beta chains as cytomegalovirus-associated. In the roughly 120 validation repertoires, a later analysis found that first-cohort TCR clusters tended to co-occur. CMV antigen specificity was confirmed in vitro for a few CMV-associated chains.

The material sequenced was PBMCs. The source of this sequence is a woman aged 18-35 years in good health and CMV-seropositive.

The CDR3 spells CASSRDWGTDTQYF. The DNA of the CDR3 is TGTGCCAGCAGCCGGGACTGGGGCACAGATACGCAGTATTTT. The gene calls are TRBV5-6 and TRBJ2-3, with a possible D match to TRBD2 (6 bases). This CDR3 spans 14 amino acids. Trimming stripped 4 bases from V and 1 base from J, with 10 bases between. Per the germline V gene, CDR1 is SGHDT and CDR2 is YYEEEE.